The 32 T cell receptor beta chains below come from one sample, sequenced in a study of blood T cell repertoires in COVID-19. Only in-frame clones appear in the TCRdb table, and some are missing; sequencing was by immunoSEQ multiplex PCR. The table records roughly 100,000 clones, more than 75% of them present only once. Sequenced input: peripheral blood. These receptors were obtained from a man in his sixties with active or convalescent COVID-19.

The rearrangement uses TRBV10-3 and TRBJ1-6; 9 nucleotides line up with TRBD1. Germline V CDR1 and CDR2: ENHRY, SYGVKD. The CDR3 is 14 residues long. J lost 7 bases, V lost 10 bases, and 8 bases had no gene match. The CDR3 bases are TGTGCCACCGGGAGGGACAGGGAAAATTCACCCCTCCACTTT. Residues: CATGRDRENSPLHF.

The chain uses TRBV19 and TRBJ2-6; tentatively, D is TRBD1 (6 bases). The CDR3 is 17 amino acids. V lost 4 bases to trimming and J lost 0 bases, with 13 bases between them. CDR1 LNHDA and CDR2 SQIVND come from the germline V gene (reference sequence). The CDR3 region is CASSTGQTHSGANVLTF. CDR3 bases: TGTGCCAGTAGTACCGGACAGACCCACTCTGGGGCCAACGTCCTGACTTTC. Full variable domain (remainder filled in from reference TRBV19 and TRBJ2-6): DGGITQSPKYLFRKEGQNVTLSCEQNLNHDAMYWYRQDPGQGLRLIYYSQIVNDFQKGDIAEGYSVSREKKESFPLTVTSAQKNPTAFYLCASSTGQTHSGANVLTFGAGSRLTVL.

The rearrangement links TRBV9 to TRBJ2-3; D possibly corresponds to TRBD2 (5 bases). The V gene's germline CDR1 is SGDLS and CDR2 YYNGEE. The CDR3 has 14 amino acids. The V and J ends lost 0 bases and 2 bases respectively, with 7 bases between them. The CDR3: CASSVGLTTDTQYF. CDR3 sequence (DNA): TGTGCCAGCAGCGTAGGACTAACCACAGATACGCAGTATTTT.

The chain couples TRBV19 to TRBJ2-1; TRBD1 matches 7 bases. Germline V CDR1 and CDR2: LNHDA, SQIVND (reference sequence). The CDR3 consists of 13 residues. V shed 10 bases, J shed 7 bases, and the junction held 10 bases outside the gene matches. The CDR3 loop reads CATNRDRGNEQFF. CDR3 nucleotide sequence: TGTGCCACCAACCGGGACAGAGGGAATGAGCAGTTCTTC.

J is TRBJ2-7 and V is TRBV28; the D is unclear. V was clipped by 7 bases and J by 3 bases, with 22 bases between them. The CDR3 totals 16 residues. Germline V gene data show CDR1 as MDHEN and CDR2 as SYDVKM. The CDR3 sequence: CASTGEASLRNYEQYF. Written as DNA, the CDR3 is TGTGCCAGCACCGGTGAGGCATCCTTAAGAAACTACGAGCAGTACTTC.

The chain links TRBV18 to TRBJ2-6, with D hard to call. The germline CDR1 and CDR2 sequences are KGHSH and LQKENI. V shed 2 bases and J shed 0 bases, with 8 bases lying between them. The CDR3 is 16 amino acids. The CDR3 spells CASSPSLSSGANVLTF. The DNA of the CDR3 is TGTGCCAGCTCACCATCGCTATCCTCTGGGGCCAACGTCCTGACTTTC.

This clone has just a few counts. The same CDR3 also results from other DNA sequences found in this sample. The V call is TRBV7-9, the J call TRBJ1-5, with D possibly matching TRBD1 (6 bases). Trimming cost V 5 bases and J 4 bases, with 9 bases left between them. Germline CDR1 reads SEHNR; CDR2 reads FQNEAQ (reference sequence). This CDR3 has 13 amino acids. In nucleotides, the CDR3 is TGTGCCAGCAGCCCACAGGGAAATCAGCCCCAGCATTTT. It encodes CASSPQGNQPQHF.

The chain combines TRBV29-1 with TRBJ2-1, with D perhaps TRBD1 (6 bases). The CDR3 has 17 amino acids. V lost 1 base and J 0 bases, leaving 16 bases between the germline ends. The germline CDR1 and CDR2 sequences are SQVTM and ANQGSEA. Here the CDR3 DNA reads TGCAGCGTTGAAGGCCGCTTGGGGACATCCTCCTACAATGAGCAGTTCTTC. Amino acid sequence: CSVEGRLGTSSYNEQFF.

This clone was detected a few times. The J gene is TRBJ1-1, the V gene TRBV5-5, with 7 bases that match TRBD1. V shed 4 bases, J shed 5 bases, and the junction held 8 bases outside the gene matches. CDR3 length: 14 residues. CDR1 and CDR2 (germline): SGHKS, YYEKEE (reference sequence). CDR3 bases: TGTGCCAGCAGCCCCGGCACAGGGGTGACTGAAGCTTTCTTT. Translating it yields CASSPGTGVTEAFF.

The chain couples TRBV28 to TRBJ1-2; the D gene is possibly TRBD1 (6 bases). This CDR3 is built from 12 residues. Looked up from germline, CDR1 is MDHEN and CDR2 is SYDVKM. V was shortened by 2 bases and J by 12 bases, with 13 bases between the two germline ends. This CDR3 reads CASSLTGKGDTF. The CDR3 DNA follows: TGTGCCAGCAGTTTAACAGGGAAAGGGGACACCTTC.

In its sample, this clone was seen once. This CDR3 reads CASSKQGGADTQYF. Written as DNA, the CDR3 is TGTGCCAGCAGCAAACAGGGGGGAGCAGATACGCAGTATTTT. The chain recombines TRBV7-2 with TRBJ2-3; 8 bases agree with TRBD1. Germline CDR1 reads SGHTA; CDR2 reads FQGNSA. The CDR3 covers 14 residues. J lost 4 bases, V lost 5 bases, and 5 bases had no gene match. Combining the CDR3 with reference TRBV7-2 and TRBJ2-3 gives the whole variable domain GAGVSQSPSNKVTEKGKDVELRCDPISGHTALYWYRQSLGQGLEFLIYFQGNSAPDKSGLPSDRFSAERTGGSVSTLTIQRTQQEDSAVYLCASSKQGGADTQYFGPGTRLTVL.

The rearrangement uses TRBV2 and TRBJ1-5; no reliable D call. This CDR3 has 15 residues. The germline gives CDR1 SNHLY, CDR2 FYNNEI. Trimming took 0 bases from V and 4 from J, leaving 10 bases between them. As DNA, the CDR3 is TGTGCCAGCAGTGAAGCGCTTCGGGTAAATCAGCCCCAGCATTTT. Protein: CASSEALRVNQPQHF.

The chain couples TRBV6-5 to TRBJ2-1, with a weak D call TRBD1 (5 bases). Deletions cut 2 bases from V and 13 bases from J, with 12 bases between. Germline V lookup: CDR1 MNHEY, CDR2 SVGAGI. CDR3 length equals 12 residues. As DNA, the CDR3 is TGTGCCAGCAGTTACGGGCAGGGTGGACAGTTCTTC. Amino acid sequence: CASSYGQGGQFF.

The table lists this clone with a few counts. The rearrangement links TRBV28 to TRBJ1-2; 9 bases fit TRBD1. V trimming: 2 bases; J trimming: 4 bases; junction bases outside the gene matches: 5. This CDR3 has 15 amino acids. Germline V gives CDR1 MDHEN, CDR2 SYDVKM. CDR3 in amino acids: CASSLPTGGSYGYTF. As DNA, the CDR3 is TGTGCCAGCAGTTTACCTACAGGGGGCAGCTATGGCTACACCTTC.

The genes are TRBV28 and TRBJ1-2; possibly TRBD1 for D (6 bases). The V and J ends lost 3 bases and 8 bases respectively, with 13 bases between them. CDR1 and CDR2 (germline): MDHEN, SYDVKM. There are 13 residues in the CDR3. The CDR3 bases are TGTGCCAGCAGTTTGCCAGGGGCAAAAGGCTACACCTTC. It yields the protein CASSLPGAKGYTF.

The chain uses TRBV19 and TRBJ2-2; 7 bases are shared with TRBD2. With 4 bases clipped from V and 5 bases from J, the junction kept 10 bases outside the gene matches. Germline assignment: CDR1 LNHDA and CDR2 SQIVND (reference sequence). The CDR3 runs to 16 residues. CDR3 amino acids: CASSNMGHGGTGELFF. The CDR3 region has the DNA TGTGCCAGTAGTAACATGGGTCACGGGGGGACCGGGGAGCTGTTTTTT.

The chain carries TRBV10-2 and TRBJ2-7; the D gene is possibly TRBD1 (6 bases). Germline values: CDR1 WSHSY, CDR2 SAAADI. Trimming cost V 3 bases and J 2 bases, with 14 bases left between them. The CDR3 has 15 amino acids. As DNA, the CDR3 is TGCGCCAGCAGTGATGGCAGGACAGCCCCCTACGAGCAGTACGTC. Its translation: CASSDGRTAPYEQYV.

V gene TRBV18 combines with J gene TRBJ2-2, with 7 bases lining up with TRBD2. From germline, CDR1 is KGHSH and CDR2 LQKENI. The V and J ends lost 5 bases and 5 bases, in that order; junction bases with no gene match: 14. The CDR3 is 17 residues long. The CDR3 DNA reads TGTGCCAGCTCAAGTCCAGCGGGACGGGGAGGAACCGGGGAGCTGTTTTTT. Translated, it gives CASSSPAGRGGTGELFF. The full variable domain, completed using reference TRBV18 and TRBJ2-2, is NAGVMQNPRHLVRRRGQEARLRCSPMKGHSHVYWYRQLPEEGLKFMVYLQKENIIDESGMPKERFSAEFPKEGPSILRIQQVVRGDSAAYFCASSSPAGRGGTGELFFGEGSRLTVL.

The chain recombines TRBV7-6 with TRBJ1-3; a possible D gene is TRBD1 (5 bases). Germline V CDR1 and CDR2: SGHVS, FNYEAQ. With 1 base removed from V and 2 bases from J, the gap between germline ends came to 12 bases. The CDR3 loop spans 16 amino acids. The CDR3 loop reads CASSLGQGGAGNTIYF. CDR3 DNA sequence: TGTGCCAGCAGCTTAGGGCAGGGTGGAGCTGGAAACACCATATATTTT.

The chain carries TRBV28 and TRBJ2-2; 7 nucleotides match TRBD1. The germline V gene encodes CDR1 MDHEN and CDR2 SYDVKM. The CDR3 has 15 residues. V lost 4 bases to trimming and J lost 2 bases; unmatched junction nucleotides: 4. CDR3: CASSSAGGNTGELFF. CDR3 in DNA: TGTGCCAGCAGTTCGGCAGGGGGTAACACCGGGGAGCTGTTTTTT.

This clone was seen a few times. V gene TRBV7-3 combines with J gene TRBJ2-6; 7 nucleotides line up with TRBD2. CDR1 SGHTA and CDR2 FQGTGA come from the germline V gene. V shed 5 bases, J shed 2 bases, and the junction held 6 bases outside the gene matches. The CDR3 runs 16 residues. The chain's CDR3 is CASSLQRGAGANVLTF. The CDR3 DNA sequence: TGTGCCAGCAGCCTCCAACGGGGGGCTGGGGCCAACGTCCTGACTTTC.

The V call is TRBV6-2 or TRBV6-3, the J call TRBJ1-2; no firm D call. This CDR3 comprises 14 residues. CDR1 is MNHEY and CDR2 is SVGEGT in the germline V gene. V dropped 5 bases and J dropped 5 bases, with 15 bases sitting between them. The CDR3 DNA is TGTGCCAGCAGTCCCCTGGCGGCCGCTTATGGCTACACCTTC. Its protein product is CASSPLAAAYGYTF.

This clone came up a few times. The rearrangement uses TRBV7-6 and TRBJ2-2; TRBD1 matches at 8 bases. This CDR3 spans 16 amino acids. V lost 3 bases to trimming and J lost 6 bases; unmatched junction nucleotides: 9. The germline CDR1 and CDR2 sequences are SGHVS and FNYEAQ. Here the CDR3 reads CASSFWARGQSGELFF. The DNA for the CDR3 is TGTGCCAGCAGCTTTTGGGCCAGGGGGCAGTCCGGGGAGCTGTTTTTT.

This clone has more than one count but fewer than ten. This chain connects TRBV18 to TRBJ1-3; 7 bases line up with TRBD1. Trimming at V came to 5 bases and at J to 4 bases, leaving 11 bases not matched to a gene. From germline, CDR1 is KGHSH and CDR2 LQKENI. The CDR3 is made up of 16 amino acids. The DNA of the CDR3 is TGTGCCAGCTCAACCTCCGACAGGGTTTGGGGAAACACCATATATTTT. Amino acids: CASSTSDRVWGNTIYF.

The chain uses TRBV9 and TRBJ2-5, with TRBD1 matching over 7 bases. The germline CDR1 and CDR2 sequences are SGDLS and YYNGEE. The CDR3 is 16 residues long. V gave up 4 bases and J gave up 5 bases; unmatched junction bases: 14. CDR3 residues: CASSRRTGWIGETQYF. The CDR3 DNA follows: TGTGCCAGCAGCCGAAGGACAGGTTGGATTGGGGAGACCCAGTACTTC.

In its sample, this clone was seen once. J is TRBJ2-7 and V is TRBV3-1 (or the pseudogene TRBV3-2); 11 nucleotides line up with TRBD1. Germline CDR1 LGHDT, CDR2 YNNKEL (reference sequence). The V gene end was trimmed by 6 bases and the J gene end by 5 bases; junction bases not matched to a gene: 9. This CDR3 is 15 amino acids long. The CDR3 reads CASSSGTGGFDEQYF. The CDR3 nucleotides read TGTGCCAGCAGTTCCGGGACAGGGGGTTTTGACGAGCAGTACTTC.

The chain employs TRBV27 and TRBJ2-2; D remains ambiguous. Trimming cost V 3 bases and J 4 bases, with 3 bases left between them. There are 12 residues in the CDR3. CDR1 and CDR2 from the germline V gene are MNHEY and SMNVEV (reference sequence). CDR3 sequence reads: CASSLATGELFF. In DNA, the CDR3 is TGTGCCAGCAGTTTGGCCACCGGGGAGCTGTTTTTT.

As DNA, the CDR3 is TGTGCCAGCAGCTTAAGAACTAGCGGGAGTAGTGAGCAGTTCTTC. Translating it yields CASSLRTSGSSEQFF. The rearrangement links TRBV7-6 to TRBJ2-1; TRBD2 matches 11 bases. Looked up from germline, CDR1 is SGHVS and CDR2 is FNYEAQ. The V segment lost 2 bases and the J segment 9 bases; nucleotides outside the gene matches: 6. This CDR3 spans 15 amino acids. The complete variable domain, with remaining parts taken from reference TRBV7-6 and TRBJ2-1, reads GAGVSQSPRYKVTKRGQDVALRCDPISGHVSLYWYRQALGQGPEFLTYFNYEAQQDKSGLPNDRFSAERPEGSISTLTIQRTEQRDSAMYRCASSLRTSGSSEQFFGPGTRLTVL.

This chain joins TRBV9 and TRBJ1-1; D possibly corresponds to TRBD1 (5 bases). The V and J ends lost 1 base and 3 bases respectively, with 10 bases between them. CDR1 is SGDLS, CDR2 YYNGEE, per germline. The CDR3 is 14 amino acids. The CDR3 coding sequence is TGTGCCAGCAGCGTACAGGGTTGGGACACTGAAGCTTTCTTT. Amino acids: CASSVQGWDTEAFF.

V usage is TRBV5-5 and J usage is TRBJ1-1; D is unresolved. Germline loops: CDR1 SGHKS, CDR2 YYEKEE (reference sequence). The CDR3 runs 14 residues. Deletions cut 1 base from V and 1 base from J, with 8 bases between. CDR3 in amino acids: CASSLSHRNTEAFF. CDR3 DNA: TGTGCCAGCAGCTTGAGCCATCGGAACACTGAAGCTTTCTTT.

Worth noting for this clone: At one end the junction does not follow the germline gene, possibly because of a read error. This sequence joins TRBV5-6 and TRBJ1-5, with a tentative D call TRBD1 (6 bases). The germline V gene encodes CDR1 SGHDT and CDR2 YYEEEE. There are 14 residues in the CDR3. CDR3 loop: CASSSGGGKQPQHF. CDR3 nucleotide sequence: TGTGCCAGCAGCTCTGGGGGGGGCAAGCAGCCCCAGCATTTT.

V and J are TRBV3-1 (or the pseudogene TRBV3-2) and TRBJ2-1; no clear D gene. CDR1 and CDR2 from the germline V gene are LGHDT and YNNKEL (reference sequence). With 1 base removed from V and 2 bases from J, the gap between germline ends came to 6 bases. The CDR3 sequence is 14 residues long. The CDR3 sequence is CASSQAIAYNEQFF. The CDR3 coding sequence is TGTGCCAGCAGCCAAGCGATAGCCTACAATGAGCAGTTCTTC.